The 30 T cell receptor beta chains below were found in one sample sequenced in a study of blood T cell repertoires in COVID-19. The table came from immunoSEQ multiplex PCR; TCRdb's copy has only in-frame clones and leaves some out. The sample consists of 85,000 or so clones, about 96% of them appearing once. Sequencing was performed on peripheral blood. These receptors were collected from a human donor with active COVID-19. The donor label of this sample is uncertain.

This clone was detected only once. CDR3 sequence: CASTPRGGEQFF. DNA of the CDR3: TGTGCCAGCACCCCGAGGGGGGGTGAGCAGTTCTTC. This chain links TRBV6-6 with TRBJ2-1; perhaps TRBD2 as D (7 bases). The CDR3 runs to 12 residues. Germline V gives CDR1 MNHNY, CDR2 SVGAGI (reference sequence). The ends were cut back, 7 bases at V and 9 bases at J, with 13 bases in the middle.

Written as DNA, the CDR3 is TGTGCCAGCAGTTACAGCGGGAGGGCGGGGGAGACCCAGTACTTC. Its translation: CASSYSGRAGETQYF. The V and J genes are TRBV6-5 and TRBJ2-5; 10 bases are a match to TRBD2. The CDR3 is 15 amino acids. J lost 5 bases, V lost 2 bases, and 5 bases had no gene match. From germline, CDR1 is MNHEY and CDR2 SVGAGI.

The chain employs TRBV9 and TRBJ1-2, with 7 bases aligning to TRBD1. Germline V gene data show CDR1 as SGDLS and CDR2 as YYNGEE. This CDR3 has 15 amino acids. The junction had 14 bases not matched to a gene; V was cut back by 4 bases and J by 8 bases. The CDR3 DNA reads as TGTGCCAGCAGCAGAGGACAGGACTTCAGCGGGGGCTACACCTTC. It encodes CASSRGQDFSGGYTF. The full variable domain, its missing parts supplied by reference TRBV9 and TRBJ1-2, is DSGVTQTPKHLITATGQRVTLRCSPRSGDLSVYWYQQSLDQGLQFLIQYYNGEERAKGNILERFSAQQFPDLHSELNLSSLELGDSALYFCASSRGQDFSGGYTFGSGTRLTVV.

The count of this clone is one. The chain has TRBV6-4 and TRBJ2-1, with D uncertain. Trimming pared 6 bases from V and 6 bases from J, leaving 15 bases between. The CDR3 has 14 residues. Germline CDR1 MRHNA, CDR2 SNTAGT. CDR3: CASSVDSRTNEQFF. DNA for the CDR3: TGTGCCAGCAGCGTCGATTCTAGAACCAATGAGCAGTTCTTC.

The genes are TRBV9 and TRBJ1-1, with D tentatively TRBD1 (5 bases). This CDR3 has 13 amino acids. Per germline, CDR1 SGDLS and CDR2 YYNGEE. Trimming took off 3 bases at V and 5 bases at J, with 11 bases between the two ends. CDR3 loop: CASSAQRGTEAFF. Here the CDR3 DNA reads TGTGCCAGCAGCGCCCAGCGGGGGACTGAAGCTTTCTTT.

The rearrangement links TRBV19 to TRBJ1-2; 7 bases align to TRBD1. CDR1 is LNHDA, CDR2 SQIVND, per germline (reference sequence). The CDR3 runs 12 residues. The V segment lost 8 bases and the J segment 4 bases; nucleotides outside the gene matches: 4. CDR3 in amino acids: CASQGDSYGYTF. The CDR3 DNA follows: TGTGCCAGTCAGGGGGACAGCTATGGCTACACCTTC.

The CDR3 sequence: CASSVEGQGPEQYF. The DNA for the CDR3 is TGTGCCAGCAGCGTAGAGGGACAGGGACCCGAGCAGTACTTC. The chain joins TRBV9 to TRBJ2-7, with 9 bases lining up with TRBD1. The CDR3 sequence is 14 residues long. V trimming: 0 bases; J trimming: 6 bases; junction bases outside the gene matches: 4. Germline V gene lookup returns CDR1 SGDLS and CDR2 YYNGEE.

As DNA, the CDR3 is TGCGCCAGCAGCTTGGCCGCGGGTAGGGGGTACGAGCAGTACTTC. Protein sequence: CASSLAAGRGYEQYF. The chain recombines TRBV5-1 with TRBJ2-7, with D perhaps TRBD1 (6 bases). The CDR3 is made up of 15 amino acids. V lost 0 bases, J lost 4 bases, and 14 bases lay in between. Per the germline V gene, CDR1 is SGHRS and CDR2 is YFSETQ. Looking up the rest from reference TRBV5-1 and TRBJ2-7 gives the full variable domain: KAGVTQTPRYLIKTRGQQVTLSCSPISGHRSVSWYQQTPGQGLQFLFEYFSETQRNKGNFPGRFSGRQFSNSRSEMNVSTLELGDSALYLCASSLAAGRGYEQYFGPGTRLTVT.

The rearrangement links TRBV7-9 to TRBJ2-3; TRBD1 is a possible D gene (6 bases). The CDR3 is made up of 12 amino acids. The V gene's germline CDR1 is SEHNR and CDR2 FQNEAQ (reference sequence). The CDR3 DNA reads as TGTGCAGGTCAGGGGCTCACAGATACGCAGTATTTT. Translated, it gives CAGQGLTDTQYF.

This sequence joins TRBV5-1 and TRBJ1-4; 7 bases fit TRBD1. The V gene end was trimmed by 0 bases and the J gene end by 4 bases; junction bases not matched to a gene: 0. The CDR3 has 14 residues. The germline V gene encodes CDR1 SGHRS and CDR2 YFSETQ. CDR3 nucleotide sequence: TGCGCCAGCAGCTTGGGGGACAGTAATGAAAAACTGTTTTTT. Residues: CASSLGDSNEKLFF.

The rearrangement joins TRBV19 to TRBJ2-2, with D perhaps matching TRBD1 (6 bases). The V end lost 6 bases, the J end lost 5 bases, and 13 bases lay between the germline ends. Germline V gene sequence: CDR1 LNHDA, CDR2 SQIVND (reference sequence). The CDR3 is 14 residues long. The CDR3 loop reads CASRIRGGTGELFF. The CDR3 nucleotides read TGTGCCAGTAGGATCAGGGGCGGGACCGGGGAGCTGTTTTTT.

This clone showed up just once. The V call is TRBV7-2, the J call TRBJ2-2; possible D gene TRBD1, 6 bases. The CDR3 extends over 15 amino acids. Germline V gene sequence: CDR1 SGHTA, CDR2 FQGNSA. The V end lost 5 bases, the J end lost 6 bases, and 16 bases lay between the germline ends. DNA of the CDR3: TGTGCCAGCAGCAGCTTAGGGGGAGTGGCCGGGGAGCTGTTTTTT. This translates into CASSSLGGVAGELFF. Drawing the rest from reference TRBV7-2 and TRBJ2-2, the complete variable domain is GAGVSQSPSNKVTEKGKDVELRCDPISGHTALYWYRQSLGQGLEFLIYFQGNSAPDKSGLPSDRFSAERTGGSVSTLTIQRTQQEDSAVYLCASSSLGGVAGELFFGEGSRLTVL.

This clone has only one observation. The chain carries TRBV7-6 and TRBJ2-7; 8 bases map to TRBD1. After removal of 0 bases from V and 5 bases from J, the junction contained 6 bases not matched to a gene. Germline-derived CDR1 and CDR2 are SGHVS and FNYEAQ. The CDR3 consists of 15 residues. CDR3 nucleotides: TGTGCCAGCAGCTTAGCCCCGGACAGGGACCACGAGCAGTACTTC. Protein sequence: CASSLAPDRDHEQYF.

To note about this clone: A read error may produce the germline difference seen at one junction end. J is TRBJ2-7 and V is TRBV6-1, with 10 positions matching TRBD1. CDR1 is MNHNS and CDR2 is SASEGT in the germline V gene. This CDR3 spans 15 amino acids. CDR3 loop: CASSDGGQGSSEQYF. The DNA of the CDR3 is TGTGCCAGCAGTGACGGGGGACAGGGGTCCTCCGAGCAGTACTTC.

The V and J genes are TRBV3-1 (or the pseudogene TRBV3-2) and TRBJ2-7; 7 bases match TRBD2. The V segment lost 0 bases and the J segment 12 bases; nucleotides outside the gene matches: 8. Germline lookup yields CDR1 LGHDT and CDR2 YNNKEL (reference sequence). This CDR3 has 13 residues. CDR3 region: CASSQDRRTRPYF. The CDR3 bases are TGTGCCAGCAGCCAAGATCGAAGGACTAGGCCGTACTTC.

This sequence joins TRBV23-1 and TRBJ2-7, with a possible D match to TRBD1 (7 bases). TRBV23-1 is treated as an ORF (open reading frame) with a function not yet certain. Deletions cut 4 bases from V and 6 bases from J, with 16 bases between. The CDR3 consists of 14 residues. The CDR3, as DNA: TGCGCCAGCAGTCCCAGGGGGGCAACCCGCGAGCAGTACTTC. This encodes CASSPRGATREQYF.

The chain employs TRBV14 and TRBJ1-1; tentative D call: TRBD1 (5 bases). This CDR3 has 16 residues. Trimming cost V 1 base and J 4 bases, with 16 bases left between them. CDR1 and CDR2 from the germline V gene are SGHDN and FVKESK. The CDR3 coding sequence is TGTGCCAGCAGCCAAGGGTCTTACAGGACGGGCACTGAAGCTTTCTTT. Protein: CASSQGSYRTGTEAFF.

V and J are TRBV7-8 and TRBJ2-7, with D possibly TRBD2 on 6 matching bases. The germline V gene has CDR1 SGHVS and CDR2 FQNEAQ. V was shortened by 6 bases and J by 0 bases, with 15 bases between the two germline ends. This CDR3 is 15 amino acids long. CDR3 DNA sequence: TGTGCCAGCAGTCTGCGGGGCCCCAGCTCCTACGAGCAGTACTTC. This gives the protein CASSLRGPSSYEQYF.

The chain uses TRBV6-5 and TRBJ2-7; 7 bases are a match to TRBD2. From germline, CDR1 is MNHEY and CDR2 SVGAGI. This CDR3 is 14 amino acids long. Trimming took 3 bases from V and 3 from J; bases not matched to a gene: 5. Written as DNA, the CDR3 is TGTGCCAGCAGTTATTGGGAGGGCAACTACGAGCAGTACTTC. It codes for CASSYWEGNYEQYF.

This rearrangement joins TRBV18 to TRBJ2-5; weak D call: TRBD1 (5 bases). Trimming left V 2 bases short and J 2 bases short, with 15 bases between. Germline V gene data show CDR1 as KGHSH and CDR2 as LQKENI. The CDR3 loop spans 16 amino acids. CDR3: CASSPWGKGRQETQYF. Written as DNA, the CDR3 is TGTGCCAGCTCACCATGGGGCAAGGGGCGACAAGAGACCCAGTACTTC.

The chain joins TRBV4-3 to TRBJ2-1; 10 bases are a match to TRBD2. In germline, CDR1 is LGHNA, CDR2 YSLEER. Losses at the gene ends were 2 bases for V and 7 bases for J; bases not matched to a gene: 5. This CDR3 is built from 15 residues. Here the CDR3 DNA reads TGCGCCAGCAGCCAACTCAGCGGGGGGGGAAATGAGCAGTTCTTC. Translated: CASSQLSGGGNEQFF.

V is TRBV4-1 and J is TRBJ2-7, with TRBD2 identical over 9 bases. This CDR3 is 16 amino acids long. V gave up 1 base and J gave up 4 bases; unmatched junction bases: 8. Looked up from germline, CDR1 is MGHRA and CDR2 is YSYEKL. As DNA, the CDR3 is TGCGCCAGCAGCCAAGTTGGGCTAGCGGGGAATTACGAGCAGTACTTC. Amino acid sequence: CASSQVGLAGNYEQYF.

This chain uses TRBV7-8 with TRBJ2-6; D is uncertain. Germline CDR1 and CDR2: SGHVS and FQNEAQ. Trimming stripped 6 bases from V and 0 bases from J, with 6 bases between. The CDR3 spans 14 residues. The CDR3, as DNA: TGTGCCAGCAGACTGAGCTCTGGGGCCAACGTCCTGACTTTC. Translation: CASRLSSGANVLTF.

CDR3 amino acids: CASSEALGTGSLHF. The DNA for the CDR3 is TGTGCCAGCAGTGAAGCGCTAGGGACAGGGTCCCTCCACTTT. The genes are TRBV6-1 and TRBJ1-6, with 9 bases aligning to TRBD1. V was pared by 0 bases and J by 14 bases, with 5 bases of the junction left unmatched. CDR3 length: 14 amino acids. Per germline, CDR1 MNHNS and CDR2 SASEGT.

The chain is built from TRBV28 and TRBJ1-1, with D possibly TRBD1 on 5 matching bases. Germline CDR1 is MDHEN and CDR2 is SYDVKM. The CDR3 runs 14 residues. Trimming took off 2 bases at V and 4 bases at J, with 11 bases between the two ends. The CDR3 region is CASSLIGAITEAFF. For the CDR3, the DNA is TGTGCCAGCAGTTTAATAGGGGCTATCACTGAAGCTTTCTTT.

V usage is TRBV29-1 and J usage is TRBJ1-2; TRBD1 agrees at 8 bases. With 5 bases clipped from V and 3 bases from J, the junction kept 8 bases outside the gene matches. Germline CDR1 reads SQVTM; CDR2 reads ANQGSEA. CDR3 length: 14 residues. This CDR3 is CSVPSGTGDYGYTF. The CDR3 DNA reads as TGCAGCGTTCCAAGTGGGACAGGAGACTATGGCTACACCTTC.

CDR3 bases: TGTGCCAGCAGTTACGTTTACAGCATTTCACCCCTCCACTTT. This sequence encodes CASSYVYSISPLHF. The V call is TRBV6-5, the J call TRBJ1-6; no firm D call. V shed 2 bases and J shed 9 bases, with 11 bases lying between them. The germline CDR1 and CDR2 sequences are MNHEY and SVGAGI. The CDR3 runs 14 residues.

With respect to this clone: The same CDR3 arises from other DNA sequences in this sample as well. The chain is built from TRBV5-4 and TRBJ1-1; no clear D. The V gene's germline CDR1 is SGHNT and CDR2 YYREEE (reference sequence). Trimming removed 4 bases from V and 0 bases from J, with 4 bases in between. CDR3 length equals 12 residues. In DNA form, the CDR3 reads TGTGCCAGCAGCCGAGTGAACACTGAAGCTTTCTTT. Amino acids: CASSRVNTEAFF. The full variable domain, with the rest looked up from reference TRBV5-4 and TRBJ1-1, is ETGVTQSPTHLIKTRGQQVTLRCSSQSGHNTVSWYQQALGQGPQFIFQYYREEENGRGNFPPRFSGLQFPNYSSELNVNALELDDSALYLCASSRVNTEAFFGQGTRLTVV.

The chain employs TRBV4-1 and TRBJ2-1; maybe TRBD2 (6 bases). CDR3 size: 15 residues. CDR1 and CDR2 (germline): MGHRA, YSYEKL. Trimming took off 8 bases at V and 6 bases at J, with 20 bases between the two ends. The DNA of the CDR3 is TGCGCCAGCGCAACGGGGGATTACTACCCCAATGAGCAGTTCTTC. Protein product: CASATGDYYPNEQFF.

The J gene is TRBJ2-3, the V gene TRBV5-1; 14 bases fit TRBD2. The V segment lost 3 bases and the J segment 4 bases; nucleotides outside the gene matches: 7. The CDR3 totals 17 residues. Germline-derived CDR1 and CDR2 are SGHRS and YFSETQ. DNA of the CDR3: TGCGCCAGCAGCTCGCTGACTAGCGGGGGGGCCGCAGATACGCAGTATTTT. It is translated as CASSSLTSGGAADTQYF.